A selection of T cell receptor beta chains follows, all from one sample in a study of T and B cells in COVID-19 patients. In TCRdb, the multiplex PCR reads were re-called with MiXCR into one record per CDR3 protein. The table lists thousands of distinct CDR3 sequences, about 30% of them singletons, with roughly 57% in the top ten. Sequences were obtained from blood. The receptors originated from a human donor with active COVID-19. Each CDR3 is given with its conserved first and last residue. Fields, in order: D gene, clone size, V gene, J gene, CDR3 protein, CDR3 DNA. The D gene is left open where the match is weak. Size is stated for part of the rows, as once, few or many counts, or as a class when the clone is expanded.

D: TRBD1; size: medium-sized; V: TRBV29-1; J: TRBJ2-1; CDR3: CSVEGPQGVVEQFF; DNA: TGCAGCGTTGAAGGCCCACAGGGGGTGGTTGAGCAGTTCTTC
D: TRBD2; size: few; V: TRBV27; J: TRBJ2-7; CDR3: CASSLSIGLAVYEQYF; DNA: TGTGCCAGCAGTTTATCGATAGGGCTAGCGGTCTACGAGCAGTACTTC
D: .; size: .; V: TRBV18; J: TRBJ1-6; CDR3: CASSRGTGPSSYNSPLHF; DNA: TGTGCCAGCTCACGGGGAACGGGACCCAGCTCCTATAATTCACCCCTCCACTTT
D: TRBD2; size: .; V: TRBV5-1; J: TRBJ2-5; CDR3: CASSPGLAVGYQETQYF; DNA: TGCGCCAGCAGCCCCGGCCTAGCGGTGGGGTACCAAGAGACCCAGTACTTC
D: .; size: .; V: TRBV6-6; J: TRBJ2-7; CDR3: CASSYSRSDEQYF; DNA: TGTGCCAGCAGTTACTCGCGGTCCGACGAGCAGTACTTC
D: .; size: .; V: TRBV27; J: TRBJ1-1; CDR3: CASSLSGGRSAEAFF; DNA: TGTGCCAGCAGTTTATCTGGGGGGCGGTCCGCTGAAGCTTTCTTT
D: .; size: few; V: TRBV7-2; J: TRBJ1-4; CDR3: CASSLGGQAYNEKLFF; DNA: TGTGCCAGCAGCTTAGGGGGCCAGGCGTATAATGAAAAACTGTTTTTT
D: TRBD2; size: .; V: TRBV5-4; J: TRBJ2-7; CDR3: CASSLDSGRDASYEQYF; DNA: TGTGCCAGCAGCTTAGATAGCGGGAGGGACGCCTCCTACGAGCAGTACTTC
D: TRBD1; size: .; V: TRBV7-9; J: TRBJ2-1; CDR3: CASSVDRAPNEQFF; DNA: TGTGCCAGCAGCGTCGACAGGGCGCCCAATGAGCAGTTCTTC
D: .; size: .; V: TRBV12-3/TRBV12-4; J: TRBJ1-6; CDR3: CASSWTENSPLHF; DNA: TGTGCCAGCAGCTGGACGGAGAATTCACCCCTCCACTTT
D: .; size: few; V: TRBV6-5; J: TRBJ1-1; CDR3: CASSDGRATANTEAFF; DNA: TGTGCCAGCAGTGACGGCCGGGCGACGGCGAACACTGAAGCTTTCTTT
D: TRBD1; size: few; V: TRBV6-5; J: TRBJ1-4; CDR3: CASSPDRGAGKLFF; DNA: TGTGCCAGCAGTCCGGACAGGGGCGCGGGAAAACTGTTTTTT
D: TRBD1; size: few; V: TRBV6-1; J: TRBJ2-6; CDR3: CASSRDSSGANVLTF; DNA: TGTGCCAGCAGTAGGGACAGCTCTGGGGCCAACGTCCTGACTTTC
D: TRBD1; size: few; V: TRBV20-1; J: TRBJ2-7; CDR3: CSAVTRTGAYEQYF; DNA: TGCAGTGCTGTAACCCGGACAGGGGCCTACGAGCAGTACTTC
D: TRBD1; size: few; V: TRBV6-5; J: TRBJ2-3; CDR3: CASSYDPTGGFRGRVTDTQYF; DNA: TGTGCCAGCAGTTATGATCCGACAGGGGGCTTTCGAGGGAGAGTCACAGATACGCAGTATTTT
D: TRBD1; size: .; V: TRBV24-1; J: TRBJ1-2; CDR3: CATSDSGTANYGYTF; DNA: TGTGCCACCAGTGATTCCGGGACAGCGAACTATGGCTACACCTTC
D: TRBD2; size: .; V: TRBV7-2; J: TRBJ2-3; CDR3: CASSLGLAPDTQYF; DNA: TGTGCCAGCAGCTTGGGACTAGCCCCCGATACGCAGTATTTT
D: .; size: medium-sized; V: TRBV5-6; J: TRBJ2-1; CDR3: CASSLGGTRYNEQFF; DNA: TGTGCCAGCAGCTTAGGCGGGACAAGGTACAATGAGCAGTTCTTC
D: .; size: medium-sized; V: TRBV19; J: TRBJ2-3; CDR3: CASSMDGSSTDTQYF; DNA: TGTGCCAGTAGTATGGACGGATCTAGCACAGATACGCAGTATTTT
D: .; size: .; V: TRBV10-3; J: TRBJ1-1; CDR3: CAISQGLGNTEAFF; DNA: TGTGCCATCAGTCAGGGGCTGGGAAACACTGAAGCTTTCTTT
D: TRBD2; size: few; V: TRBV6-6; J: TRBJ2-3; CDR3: CASGRGPAWREGLTDTQYF; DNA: TGTGCCAGCGGACGGGGGCCCGCTTGGCGGGAGGGCCTCACAGATACGCAGTATTTT
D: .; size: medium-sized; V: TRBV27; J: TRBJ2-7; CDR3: CASAGHGNEQYF; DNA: TGTGCCAGTGCGGGACACGGGAACGAGCAGTACTTC
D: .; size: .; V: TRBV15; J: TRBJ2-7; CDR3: CATSTQIITGPNYEQYF; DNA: TGTGCCACCAGCACCCAAATCATCACAGGTCCCAACTACGAGCAGTACTTC
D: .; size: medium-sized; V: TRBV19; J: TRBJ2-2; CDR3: CASKAGPNTGELFF; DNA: TGTGCCAGTAAGGCAGGACCGAACACCGGGGAGCTGTTTTTT
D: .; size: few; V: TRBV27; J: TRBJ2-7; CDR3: CASSARGEGSYEQYF; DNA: TGTGCCAGCAGTGCCAGGGGTGAGGGCTCCTACGAGCAGTACTTC
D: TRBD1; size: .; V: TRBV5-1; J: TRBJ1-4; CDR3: CASSPRGTGAEKLFF; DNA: TGCGCCAGCAGCCCGAGGGGGACAGGGGCTGAAAAACTGTTTTTT
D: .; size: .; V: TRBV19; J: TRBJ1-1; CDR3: CASRGNTEAFF; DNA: TGTGCCAGTAGGGGCAACACTGAAGCTTTCTTT
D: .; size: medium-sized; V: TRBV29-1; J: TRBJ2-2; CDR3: CSVAPQGTNTGELFF; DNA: TGCAGCGTTGCCCCTCAGGGGACGAACACCGGGGAGCTGTTTTTT
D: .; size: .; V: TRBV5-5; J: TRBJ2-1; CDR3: CASSRQVGASYNEQFF; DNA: TGCGCCAGCAGCCGGCAAGTGGGGGCTTCCTACAATGAGCAGTTCTTC
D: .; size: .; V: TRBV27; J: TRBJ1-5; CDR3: CASSLVWGNQPQHF; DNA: TGTGCCAGCAGTTTAGTTTGGGGCAATCAGCCCCAGCATTTT
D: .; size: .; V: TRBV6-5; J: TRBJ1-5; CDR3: CASSGSADNQPQHF; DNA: TGTGCCAGCAGTGGGTCAGCAGACAATCAGCCCCAGCATTTT
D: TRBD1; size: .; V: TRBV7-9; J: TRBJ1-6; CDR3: CASSFGQGSNSPLHF; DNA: TGTGCCAGCAGCTTCGGACAGGGGTCGAATTCACCCCTCCACTTT
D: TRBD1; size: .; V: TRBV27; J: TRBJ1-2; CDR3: CASSSRQGVGYTF; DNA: TGTGCCAGCAGTTCTCGACAGGGGGTTGGCTACACCTTC
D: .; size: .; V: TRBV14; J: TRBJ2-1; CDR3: CASSLGTAQYNEQFF; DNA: TGTGCCAGCAGCCTGGGGACTGCCCAATACAATGAGCAGTTCTTC
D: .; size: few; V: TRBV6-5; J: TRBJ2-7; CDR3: CASSTGPYYEQYF; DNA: TGTGCCAGCAGTACCGGGCCCTACTACGAGCAGTACTTC
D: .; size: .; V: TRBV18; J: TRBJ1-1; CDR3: CASSPPARGNTEAFF; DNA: TGTGCCAGCTCACCACCGGCGAGAGGGAACACTGAAGCTTTCTTT
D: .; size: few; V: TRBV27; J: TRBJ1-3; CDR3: CASSLGRTGNTIYF; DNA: TGTGCCAGCAGTTTAGGTCGGACTGGAAACACCATATATTTT
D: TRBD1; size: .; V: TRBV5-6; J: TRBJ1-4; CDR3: CASSDLTGRNEKLFF; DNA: TGTGCCAGCAGCGACCTGACAGGGCGTAATGAAAAACTGTTTTTT
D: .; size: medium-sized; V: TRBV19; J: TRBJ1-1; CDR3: CASKGSVEAFF; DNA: TGTGCCAGTAAGGGCAGCGTTGAAGCTTTCTTT
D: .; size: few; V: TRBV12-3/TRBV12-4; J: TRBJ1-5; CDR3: CASNPQGIRQPQHF; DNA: TGTGCCAGCAACCCTCAAGGGATAAGGCAGCCCCAGCATTTT
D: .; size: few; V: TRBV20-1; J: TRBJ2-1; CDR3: CSAPPRSRNEQFF; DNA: TGCAGTGCTCCCCCCAGAAGTCGCAATGAGCAGTTCTTC
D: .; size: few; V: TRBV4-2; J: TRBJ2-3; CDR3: CASSQDPAADTQYF; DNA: TGTGCCAGCAGCCAAGATCCCGCGGCAGATACGCAGTATTTT
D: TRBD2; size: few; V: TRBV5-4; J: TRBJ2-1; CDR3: CASSSRTSGRFDEQFF; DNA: TGTGCCAGCAGCTCGCGGACTAGCGGGAGGTTCGATGAGCAGTTCTTC
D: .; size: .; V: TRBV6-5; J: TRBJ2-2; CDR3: CASINSNTGELFF; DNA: TGTGCCAGCATTAACAGTAACACCGGGGAGCTGTTTTTT
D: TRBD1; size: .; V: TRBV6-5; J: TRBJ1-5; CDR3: CASSPGQHNQPQHF; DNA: TGTGCCAGCAGTCCGGGACAGCACAATCAGCCCCAGCATTTT
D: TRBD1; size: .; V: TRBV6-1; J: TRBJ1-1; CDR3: CASSEWGQVQNTEAFF; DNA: TGTGCCAGCAGTGAATGGGGACAGGTCCAGAACACTGAAGCTTTCTTT
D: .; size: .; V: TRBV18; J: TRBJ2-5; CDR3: CASSPGKETQYF; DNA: TGTGCCAGCTCACCGGGGAAGGAGACCCAGTACTTC
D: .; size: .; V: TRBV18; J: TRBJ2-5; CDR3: CASSPALRVGGETQYF; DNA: TGTGCCAGCTCTCCTGCCCTCAGGGTGGGGGGCGAGACCCAGTACTTC